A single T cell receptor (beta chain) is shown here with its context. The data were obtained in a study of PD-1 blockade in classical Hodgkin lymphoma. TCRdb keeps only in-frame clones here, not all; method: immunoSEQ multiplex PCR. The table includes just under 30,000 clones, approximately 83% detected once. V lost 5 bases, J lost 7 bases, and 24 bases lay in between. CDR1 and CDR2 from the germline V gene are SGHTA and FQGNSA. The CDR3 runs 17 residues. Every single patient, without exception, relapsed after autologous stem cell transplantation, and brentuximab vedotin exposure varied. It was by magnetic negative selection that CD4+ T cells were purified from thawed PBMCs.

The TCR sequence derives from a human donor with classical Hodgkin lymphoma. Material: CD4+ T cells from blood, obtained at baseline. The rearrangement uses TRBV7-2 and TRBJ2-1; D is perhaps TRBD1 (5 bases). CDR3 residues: CASSAYYALTERNEQFF. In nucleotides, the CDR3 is TGTGCCAGCAGCGCCTACTACGCTTTGACAGAACGGAATGAGCAGTTCTTC. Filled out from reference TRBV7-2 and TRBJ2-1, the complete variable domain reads GAGVSQSPSNKVTEKGKDVELRCDPISGHTALYWYRQSLGQGLEFLIYFQGNSAPDKSGLPSDRFSAERTGGSVSTLTIQRTQQEDSAVYLCASSAYYALTERNEQFFGPGTRLTVL.